This T cell receptor beta chain was obtained from a study of T cell responses to AZD1222 COVID-19 vaccine. Study observations and caveats: Sampling that yielded the repertoires occurred only after the peak T cell response.

A word on this clone: Its specificity is not known.

TCRdb's copy holds only in-frame clones and misses some; the assay was immunoSEQ multiplex PCR. Counted here are 90,000 to 150,000 clones, approximately 90% occurring once; the ten biggest clones make up about 4.9%. With 4 bases clipped from V and 8 bases from J, the junction kept 9 bases outside the gene matches. CDR1 is SGHTA and CDR2 is FQGTGA in the germline V gene. The CDR3 has 14 amino acids. The TCR originated in an adult in good health. Sequencing was performed on peripheral blood, taken on day 0 of AZD1222 vaccination. V gene TRBV7-3 combines with J gene TRBJ1-1, with 8 bases fitting TRBD1. The CDR3 here is CASSSDRGSPEAFF. In DNA form, the CDR3 reads TGTGCCAGCAGCTCCGACAGGGGTTCCCCCGAAGCTTTCTTT.